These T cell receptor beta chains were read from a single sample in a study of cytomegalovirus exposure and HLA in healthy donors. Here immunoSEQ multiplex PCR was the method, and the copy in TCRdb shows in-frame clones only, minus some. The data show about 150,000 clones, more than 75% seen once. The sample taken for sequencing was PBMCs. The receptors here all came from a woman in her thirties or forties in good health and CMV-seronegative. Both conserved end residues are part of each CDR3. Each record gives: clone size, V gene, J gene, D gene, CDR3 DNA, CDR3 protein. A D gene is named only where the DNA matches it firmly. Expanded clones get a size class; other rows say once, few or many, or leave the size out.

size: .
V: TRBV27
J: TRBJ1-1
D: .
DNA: TGTGCCAGCAGTTTAAGGGGTATCACTGAAGCTTTCTTT
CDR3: CASSLRGITEAFF

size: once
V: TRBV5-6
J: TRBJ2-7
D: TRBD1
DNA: TGTGCCAGCAGCTTAGACAGGGGGCTCTACGAGCAGTACTTC
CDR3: CASSLDRGLYEQYF

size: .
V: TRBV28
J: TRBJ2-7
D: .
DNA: TGTGCCAGCAGTTTTCCCCAGAACTACGAGCAGTACTTC
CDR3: CASSFPQNYEQYF

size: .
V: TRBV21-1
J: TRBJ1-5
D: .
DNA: TGTGCCAGCAGCATAAGGTTCCGGGACTATGACAATCAGCCCCAGCATTTT
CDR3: CASSIRFRDYDNQPQHF

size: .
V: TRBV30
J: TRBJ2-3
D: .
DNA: TGTGCCTGGACCCCGGTTGGAGATACGCAGTATTTT
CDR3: CAWTPVGDTQYF

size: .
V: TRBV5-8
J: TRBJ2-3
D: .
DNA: TGTGCCAGCAGCTCCCGCAGGGTTGGGGGCACAGATACGCAGTATTTT
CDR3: CASSSRRVGGTDTQYF

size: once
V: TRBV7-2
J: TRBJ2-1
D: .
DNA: TGTGCCAGCAGCTCAACCAGGGGCGATGAGCAGTTCTTC
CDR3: CASSSTRGDEQFF

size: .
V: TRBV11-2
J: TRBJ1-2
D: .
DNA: TGTGCCAGCAGCCCCTTGACTGTAGACTATGGCTACACCTTC
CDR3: CASSPLTVDYGYTF

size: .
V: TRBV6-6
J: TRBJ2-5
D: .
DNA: TGTGCCAGCAAAAAAGAGAAGCTTCAAGAGACCCAGTACTTC
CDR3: CASKKEKLQETQYF

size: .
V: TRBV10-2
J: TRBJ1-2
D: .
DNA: TGCGCCAGCAGCGCCGAGCAGGTATCCGGCTACACCTTC
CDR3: CASSAEQVSGYTF

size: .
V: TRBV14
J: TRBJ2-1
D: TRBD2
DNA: TGTGCCAGCAGTTCCGGGCTAGCGGGCAACAATGAGCAGTTCTTC
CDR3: CASSSGLAGNNEQFF

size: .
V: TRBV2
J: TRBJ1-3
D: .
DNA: TGTGCCAGCAGTCCGGACTTCGGGGACTCGGGGAACACCATATATTTT
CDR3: CASSPDFGDSGNTIYF

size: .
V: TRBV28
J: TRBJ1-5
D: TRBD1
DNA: TGTGCCAGCAGTTCCTCGACAGGGGGCCATCAGCCCCAGCATTTT
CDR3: CASSSSTGGHQPQHF

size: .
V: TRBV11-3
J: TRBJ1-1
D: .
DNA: TGTGCCAGCAGCTTAGAGTCAGGCACTGAAGCTTTCTTT
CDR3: CASSLESGTEAFF

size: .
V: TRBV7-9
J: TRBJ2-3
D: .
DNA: TGTGCCAGCAGCCCAACGGAATTAGGGACTCCAGAGGGGGATACGCAGTATTTT
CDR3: CASSPTELGTPEGDTQYF

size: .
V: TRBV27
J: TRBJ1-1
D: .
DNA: TGTGCCAGCAGCTGGGGGGGAACTGAAGCTTTCTTT
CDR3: CASSWGGTEAFF

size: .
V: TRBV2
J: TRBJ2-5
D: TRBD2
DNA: TGTGCCAGCAGTGTATTGCGGGAGCATCCGTACCAGTACTTC
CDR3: CASSVLREHPYQYF

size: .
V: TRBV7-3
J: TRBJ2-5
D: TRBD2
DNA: TGTGCCAGCAGCTCAGGACTAGCGGGAGGCCCAGCTAGAGAGACCCAGTACTTC
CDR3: CASSSGLAGGPARETQYF

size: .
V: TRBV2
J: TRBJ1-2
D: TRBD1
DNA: TGTGCCAGCAGTTATGGACAGGAAGGCGGCTATGGCTACACCTTC
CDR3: CASSYGQEGGYGYTF

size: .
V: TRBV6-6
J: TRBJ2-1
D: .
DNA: TGTGCCAGCAGAACCCTAGGACAGTTCAATGAGCAGTTCTTC
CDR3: CASRTLGQFNEQFF

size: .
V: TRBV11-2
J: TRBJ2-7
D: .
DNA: TGTGCCAGCAGCTTAGAGATGGACACAATAACCTACGAGCAGTACTTC
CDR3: CASSLEMDTITYEQYF

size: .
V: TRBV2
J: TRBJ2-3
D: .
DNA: TGTGCCAGCAGCCTCCGGGGGACAGATACGCAGTATTTT
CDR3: CASSLRGTDTQYF

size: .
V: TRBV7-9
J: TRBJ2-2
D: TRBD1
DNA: TGTGCCAGCAGCGACAGGGGGCCCGGGGAGCTGTTTTTT
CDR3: CASSDRGPGELFF

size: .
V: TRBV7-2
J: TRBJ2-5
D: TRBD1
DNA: TGTGCCAGCAGCTCGGGACAGCGAACCTTCCAAGAGACCCAGTACTTC
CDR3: CASSSGQRTFQETQYF

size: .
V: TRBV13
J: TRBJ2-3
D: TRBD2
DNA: TGTGCCAGCAGCTCTCCGCGACTAGCTAGCACAGATACGCAGTATTTT
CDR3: CASSSPRLASTDTQYF

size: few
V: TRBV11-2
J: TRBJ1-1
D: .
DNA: TGTGCCAGCAGCAATACCCCAGGGGATTGGTCTGTTGACGCTGAAGCTTTCTTT
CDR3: CASSNTPGDWSVDAEAFF